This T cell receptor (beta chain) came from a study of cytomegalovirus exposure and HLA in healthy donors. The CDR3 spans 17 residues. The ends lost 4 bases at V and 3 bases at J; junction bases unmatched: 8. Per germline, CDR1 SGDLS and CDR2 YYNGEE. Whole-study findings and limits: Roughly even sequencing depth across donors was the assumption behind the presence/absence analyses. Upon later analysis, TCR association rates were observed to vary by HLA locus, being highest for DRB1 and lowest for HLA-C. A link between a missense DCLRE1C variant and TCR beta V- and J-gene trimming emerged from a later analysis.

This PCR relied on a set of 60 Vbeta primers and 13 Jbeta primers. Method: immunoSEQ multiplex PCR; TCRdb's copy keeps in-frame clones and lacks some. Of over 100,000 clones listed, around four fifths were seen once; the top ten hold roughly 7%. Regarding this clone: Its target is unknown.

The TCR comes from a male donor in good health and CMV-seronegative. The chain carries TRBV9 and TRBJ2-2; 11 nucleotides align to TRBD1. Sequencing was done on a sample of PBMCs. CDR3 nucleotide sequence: TGTGCCAGCAGCCGGACAGGGGGCGCAGTAGACACCGGGGAGCTGTTTTTT. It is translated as CASSRTGGAVDTGELFF.